This T cell receptor (beta chain) came from a study of human T cells and chemical hapten exposure. Findings and caveats of the study: There were significantly more large CDR3 similarity clusters among expanded TCRs than among controls.

This clonotype was counted at least ten times. What it recognizes is unknown. Germline CDR1 DFQATT, CDR2 SNEGSKA (reference sequence). V was pared by 2 bases and J by 5 bases, with 9 bases between. The CDR3 runs to 12 residues. Time point reported: patch test 2, 6 weeks after DPC sensitization. Described treatment: therapeutic diphenylcyclopropenone sensitization with weekly scalp DPC. TCRdb reprocessed the RACE reads via MiXCR and lists one record per CDR3 protein. The sample includes approximately 85,000 distinct CDR3 sequences, around 9.6% of them seen just once. The sample here was whole blood, taken in connection with sensitization to the hapten diphenylcyclopropenone (DPC). The chain employs TRBV20-1 and TRBJ2-5; D remains ambiguous. The sequence derives from a woman aged 30 to 39 with alopecia areata. Some clones in this sample may be carry-over from other donors' samples. Here the CDR3 reads CSARWQAETQYF. DNA for the CDR3: TGCAGTGCTAGATGGCAGGCGGAGACCCAGTACTTC.